This T cell receptor beta chain derives from a study of shared clonotypes between healthy human individuals (dated by TCRdb to about 2020). Regarding the study in general: A couple of women and a few men aged 18 to 49 years were included in the cohort. Between about 0.94 and 8.9 billion PBMCs per donor were obtained by leukapheresis. Different laboratories and diverse techniques were used to prepare libraries and sequence TCR repertoires, to increase sequencing depth and limit assay-specific biases. For each donor, three plates each were used for CD4 naive and CD4 memory, two plates were used for CD8 naive, and one plate was used for CD8 memory. Blood TCR repertoires of several healthy adults were deeply sequenced to estimate repertoire size and the extent of clonotype sharing between individuals. Overall study results and their limits: Sharing across a few donors was observed for 4.5% to 6.5% of naive CD4, under 4% of naive CD8, roughly 2.4% of memory CD4, and around 0.44% of memory CD8 clonotypes. Higher generation probabilities were observed for clonotypes shared by all four sorted-subset donors than for non-shared clonotypes. Even with the large sequencing depth, rarefaction of the sorted-subset datasets indicated that sequencing was incomplete. Sampling was restricted to blood, and TCR repertoires in tissues likely differ from the TCR repertoires found in blood. Pairwise subsampling led to the expectation that sequencing depth would affect the degree of clonotype sharing among donors. Naive subsets generally had larger estimated clonotype richness than memory subsets did. Because the study included a small number of donors, the genetic and exposure-history diversity represented was limited.

The count of this clone is one. There is no known antigen for this receptor. No base quality values were provided; no much bigger clone lies one nucleotide off. The germline V gene encodes CDR1 SGHKS and CDR2 YYEKEE (reference sequence). Here V drops 4 bases and J drops 5 bases, and the junction holds 11 bases not matched to any gene. The CDR3 has 15 amino acids, counting the end cysteine and phenylalanine. Only the CDR3 DNA stays, 45 bases, in frame from base 1. Using the deep immunoSEQ assay, multiplex PCR amplified TCR CDR3 regions from genomic DNA. For each cell subset, the extracted genomic DNA was distributed evenly across all wells of several immunoSEQ 96-well plates, and each plate served as one replicate. For sorted subsets, approximately 210 ng genomic DNA, equal to approximately 30,000 T cell genomes, was loaded into each replicate PCR. Purified libraries were quantified with a Qubit 3.0 fluorometer, sized on a Bioanalyzer 2100, and re-quantified with the KAPA Library Quantification kit. A separate single-read 150-cycle Illumina NextSeq 550 flow cell was used to sequence each immunoSEQ 96-well plate. The authors' pipeline ran thus. Because only junctional sequences without quality scores were contained in the immunoSEQ output, filtering matching that applied to full-length reads could not be performed. Sequences were annotated with PyIR, a Python wrapper for IgBLAST v1.9, using IMGT germline references to assign V/J genes and CDR3. Reads with weak V/J assignments (E-value above 1e-6), missing CDR3, stop codons, out-of-frame junctions, or ambiguous translated residues were removed. V3J clonotypes were defined as sequences sharing an identical inferred V gene, J gene, and CDR3 amino acid sequence. The percentage overlap between two repertoires was calculated by dividing the number of shared unique clonotypes by the size of the smaller repertoire. Three approaches were used to assess repertoire richness: RTK rarefaction, the Chao1 estimator, and Recon v2.1 estimates of unobserved clonotypes. Generation probabilities were computed with OLGA for all TCRbeta clonotypes obtained by the gDNA method from several donors. The source is immuneACCESS, and TCRdb retained only in-frame sequences with V and J called. Part of the clones is not carried over; for the studies checked, unresolved V genes explain less than half of this, and the remainder is unexplained. The DNA was the basis for D and trimming; V, J and clone size are from that table. The sample table contains nearly 1,000,000 clones; only one count was recorded for roughly 72% of them. Of the sample, around 1.5% is held by the ten largest clones.

Donors were healthy HIV-negative adults with no recently reported acute infections or vaccinations. Every donor was a Caucasian adult living in Nashville, Tennessee, USA. CD4+ T cells were enriched by magnetic negative selection; naive cells were then positively selected on CD45RA, and the negative fraction formed the memory subset. Blood was collected by leukapheresis, and PBMCs were isolated by Ficoll-Histopaque density gradient centrifugation and then cryopreserved in liquid nitrogen vapor phase. Analytical flow cytometry was used to check the purity and quantity of each magnetically sorted T cell population. Genomic DNA was isolated from each sorted fraction and quantified by UV absorbance on a Nanodrop 2000c.

This sequence was found in a man in his late teens or twenties in good health. Sample: memory CD4+ T cells sorted from blood. The cell subset or site label here, explained by the study, means: CD45RA-negative fraction. The sequence is built from TRBV5-5 and TRBJ2-5; 7 of the junction bases match TRBD1. The CDR3 is CASSDVVGGPETQYF. The DNA sequence is as follows: TGTGCCAGCAGCGATGTGGTAGGGGGCCCGGAGACCCAGTACTTC.